The 22 T cell receptor beta chains in this list originate from one sample, sequenced in a study of vaccination effects on CD4 cells after COVID-19. These receptors have no known antigen. Prior to sequencing, the ViraFEST assay stimulated PBMC with viral peptide pools, which expanded the antigen-specific CD4+ T cells. Subsequent to less than 13 days of culture, CD4+ T cells were isolated. Two-dose vaccination with either BNT162b2 or mRNA-1273 was given to the participants. Profiled with immunoSEQ multiplex PCR; TCRdb holds only in-frame clones, not every one. Of tens of thousands of clones in the sample, roughly 72% are singletons; the top ten hold roughly 1.2%. The specimen comprised CD4+ T cells from PBMCs cultured with HCoV-229E spike peptides, sampled after COVID-19 vaccination. These receptors were collected from a human donor who received a COVID-19 vaccine.

This clone has only a few counts. The chain employs TRBV25-1 and TRBJ2-2; 8 bases map to TRBD1. V lost 8 bases and J lost 5; bases outside the gene matches: 10. The CDR3 covers 15 residues. The germline V gene encodes CDR1 MGHDK and CDR2 SYGVNS. CDR3 sequence reads: CASGGTGHATGELFF. The DNA for the CDR3 is TGTGCCAGCGGTGGGACAGGACACGCAACCGGGGAGCTGTTTTTT. Supplemented by reference TRBV25-1 and TRBJ2-2, the full variable domain reads EADIYQTPRYLVIGTGKKITLECSQTMGHDKMYWYQQDPGMELHLIHYSYGVNSTEKGDLSSESTVSRIRTEHFPLTLESARPSHTSQYLCASGGTGHATGELFFGEGSRLTVL.

A word on this clone: The same CDR3 is also encoded by other DNA sequences in this sample. The rearrangement uses TRBV5-1 and TRBJ1-1; possibly TRBD1 for D (5 bases). V lost 1 base to trimming and J lost 0 bases, with 7 bases between them. Germline V lookup: CDR1 SGHRS, CDR2 YFSETQ. This CDR3 comprises 14 residues. In nucleotides, the CDR3 is TGCGCCAGCAGCTTGACAGGTTTGAACACTGAAGCTTTCTTT. Its translation is CASSLTGLNTEAFF.

The gene calls are TRBV6-2 or TRBV6-3 and TRBJ1-5; D remains unclear. CDR3 length: 14 amino acids. Germline V gives CDR1 MNHEY, CDR2 SVGEGT. V was pared by 2 bases and J by 8 bases, with 13 bases between. Here the CDR3 DNA reads TGTGCCAGCAGTTACCTCGCTGAATGGGAGCCCCAGCATTTT. This encodes CASSYLAEWEPQHF.

V is TRBV5-1 and J is TRBJ1-4; 7 positions agree with TRBD1. The CDR3 contains 15 residues. Germline CDR1 and CDR2: SGHRS and YFSETQ. J gave up 4 bases and V 7 bases, and 10 bases lay outside the gene matches. In DNA, the CDR3 is TGCGCCAGCGCTACCCGGGACAGCTATAATGAAAAACTGTTTTTT. Translated: CASATRDSYNEKLFF.

The V gene is TRBV19, the J gene TRBJ2-6, with D uncertain. Between the trimmed V and J ends, which lost 4 bases and 0 bases, there was a span of 7 bases. The CDR3 runs 15 residues. Germline V gives CDR1 LNHDA, CDR2 SQIVND (reference sequence). The CDR3 nucleotides are TGTGCCAGTAGTACGCGGAGCTCTGGGGCCAACGTCCTGACTTTC. It encodes CASSTRSSGANVLTF.

The V gene is TRBV27, the J gene TRBJ1-2; 10 bases agree with TRBD1. Germline-derived CDR1 and CDR2 are MNHEY and SMNVEV (reference sequence). The CDR3 sequence is 16 residues long. V lost 1 base, J lost 4 bases, and 6 bases stayed unmatched. The CDR3 spells CASSLYGTGAVYGYTF. The CDR3 nucleotides read TGTGCCAGCAGTTTATACGGGACAGGGGCCGTCTATGGCTACACCTTC.

This clone was detected a few times. For the CDR3, the DNA is TGTGCCAGGACCCCCGGGCTCCACTTT. This codes for CARTPGLHF. The chain recombines TRBV19 with TRBJ1-6, with D unresolved. CDR1 LNHDA and CDR2 SQIVND come from the germline V gene (reference sequence). Between the trimmed V and J ends, which lost 9 bases and 16 bases, there was a span of 10 bases. The CDR3 extends over 9 amino acids.

The J gene is TRBJ1-5, the V gene TRBV2, with D maybe TRBD1 (5 bases). V shed 7 bases and J shed 4 bases, with 11 bases lying between them. Looked up from germline, CDR1 is SNHLY and CDR2 is FYNNEI. The CDR3 length is 13 residues. In nucleotides, the CDR3 is TGTGCCAGCACGCGGCAGGGAAATCAGCCCCAGCATTTT. Protein product: CASTRQGNQPQHF.

This clone was observed once. This chain joins TRBV18 and TRBJ1-1, with D hard to call. The V end was cut by 1 base, the J end by 3 bases, with 9 bases between. The CDR3 runs 14 residues. Germline lookup yields CDR1 KGHSH and CDR2 LQKENI. The CDR3 bases are TGTGCCAGCTCACCACGGTTAGGAGACACTGAAGCTTTCTTT. This gives the protein CASSPRLGDTEAFF.

V gene TRBV6-2 or TRBV6-3 combines with J gene TRBJ1-5; tentatively, D is TRBD1 (5 bases). Germline V gene sequence: CDR1 MNHEY, CDR2 SVGEGT. CDR3 length equals 16 residues. V lost 0 bases, J lost 1 base, and 10 bases lay in between. In DNA, the CDR3 is TGTGCCAGCAGTTACTCGACGTGGGGGAGCAATCAGCCCCAGCATTTT. Translating gives CASSYSTWGSNQPQHF.

The chain recombines TRBV18 with TRBJ2-7, with a weak D call TRBD1 (7 bases). With 3 bases removed from V and 0 bases from J, the gap between germline ends came to 12 bases. Germline V gene data show CDR1 as KGHSH and CDR2 as LQKENI. The CDR3 is 15 residues long. CDR3 sequence reads: CASSPQGGSSYEQYV. The DNA for the CDR3 is TGTGCCAGCTCACCCCAGGGGGGCAGCTCCTACGAGCAGTACGTC.

The V gene is TRBV19, the J gene TRBJ2-7, with no clear D. The germline CDR1 and CDR2 sequences are LNHDA and SQIVND (reference sequence). Trimming left V 0 bases short and J 2 bases short, with 8 bases between. The CDR3 runs 14 residues. The CDR3 nucleotides read TGTGCCAGTAGTATAGACGTCGGGCCCTACGAGCAGTACGTC. Amino acid sequence: CASSIDVGPYEQYV.

The rearrangement links TRBV11-2 to TRBJ1-3; unclear D gene. Trimming cost V 7 bases and J 0 bases, with 10 bases left between them. This CDR3 has 14 amino acids. CDR1 is SGHAT and CDR2 is FQNNGV in the germline V gene. The CDR3 region has the DNA TGTGCCAGCACCCAAACACTCTCTGGAAACACCATATATTTT. Its protein product is CASTQTLSGNTIYF.

The chain recombines TRBV5-8 with TRBJ1-5; D is possibly TRBD1 (5 bases). CDR3 length equals 15 residues. The germline V gene encodes CDR1 SGHTS and CDR2 YDEGEE. Trimming pared 1 base from V and 0 bases from J, leaving 8 bases between. CDR3 sequence: CASSLKGFSNQPQHF. The CDR3 DNA follows: TGTGCCAGCAGCTTGAAGGGGTTTAGCAATCAGCCCCAGCATTTT.

V and J are TRBV12-3 or TRBV12-4 and TRBJ2-2; D remains unclear. The V gene lost 5 bases and the J gene lost 10 bases, with 11 bases spanning the gap. This CDR3 has 12 amino acids. CDR3: CASSPGPSELFF. CDR3 bases: TGTGCCAGCAGTCCAGGCCCTTCGGAGCTGTTTTTT.

The chain employs TRBV27 and TRBJ1-1; TRBD1 matches 7 bases. Germline V gives CDR1 MNHEY, CDR2 SMNVEV (reference sequence). The CDR3 sequence is 19 residues long. Trimming cost V 3 bases and J 0 bases; bases outside gene matches: 16. The CDR3, as DNA: TGTGCCAGCAGTTTTCACCACCTGAACAGGGGAGGGGTGAACACTGAAGCTTTCTTT. Translation gives CASSFHHLNRGGVNTEAFF.

The genes are TRBV19 and TRBJ2-5; D is unresolved. Germline V gives CDR1 LNHDA, CDR2 SQIVND (reference sequence). V shed 11 bases and J shed 5 bases, with 15 bases lying between them. The CDR3 covers 12 residues. CDR3 in DNA: TGTGCCTGTGGCTTGCAAGGCGAGACCCAGTACTTC. This translates into CACGLQGETQYF.

CDR3 nucleotides: TGTGCCAGCTCACCACGCCCGGGGGGGCCGGCAGATACGCAGTATTTT. Translated, it gives CASSPRPGGPADTQYF. The rearrangement joins TRBV18 to TRBJ2-3; 8 nucleotides agree with TRBD2. The CDR3 is 16 residues long. Trimming cost V 1 base and J 4 bases; bases outside gene matches: 7. The V gene's germline CDR1 is KGHSH and CDR2 LQKENI. Full variable domain (rest looked up from reference TRBV18 and TRBJ2-3): NAGVMQNPRHLVRRRGQEARLRCSPMKGHSHVYWYRQLPEEGLKFMVYLQKENIIDESGMPKERFSAEFPKEGPSILRIQQVVRGDSAAYFCASSPRPGGPADTQYFGPGTRLTVL.

The chain is built from TRBV20-1 and TRBJ2-5; tentative D call: TRBD2 (6 bases). From germline, CDR1 is DFQATT and CDR2 SNEGSKA (reference sequence). Trimming removed 3 bases at V and 7 bases at J, with 15 bases between. The CDR3 extends over 13 amino acids. CDR3 DNA: TGCAGTGCTAGTACGGGAGCCCTGGGGACCCAGTACTTC. It encodes CSASTGALGTQYF.

Here the CDR3 reads CASSTLQGATQETQYF. The CDR3 DNA reads TGTGCCAGTAGTACCCTACAGGGGGCCACGCAAGAGACCCAGTACTTC. The rearrangement joins TRBV19 to TRBJ2-5; 9 bases are a match to TRBD1. CDR1 and CDR2 from the germline V gene are LNHDA and SQIVND (reference sequence). The CDR3 extends over 16 amino acids. The V segment lost 4 bases and the J segment 2 bases; nucleotides outside the gene matches: 8.

The rearrangement links TRBV7-9 to TRBJ2-5, with 7 nucleotides matching TRBD2. V trimming: 1 base; J trimming: 3 bases; junction bases outside the gene matches: 2. The CDR3 has 14 residues. CDR1 and CDR2 from the germline V gene are SEHNR and FQNEAQ (reference sequence). The CDR3 sequence is CASSLGLAEETQYF. The DNA of the CDR3 is TGTGCCAGCAGCTTAGGACTAGCAGAAGAGACCCAGTACTTC.

This chain links TRBV24-1 with TRBJ2-1; D possibly matches TRBD1 or TRBD2 (6 bases each). CDR3 size: 15 residues. Trimming took 4 bases from V and 7 from J, leaving 16 bases between them. Per the germline V gene, CDR1 is KGHDR and CDR2 is SFDVKD. The CDR3 coding sequence is TGTGCCACCAGTGACACGGGGGCCCCGCTAAATGAGCAGTTCTTC. This encodes CATSDTGAPLNEQFF.